Shown below are 28 T cell receptor beta chains from a single sample sequenced in a study of T cell responses to AZD1222 COVID-19 vaccine. Assay used: immunoSEQ multiplex PCR; TCRdb lists only in-frame clones, some missing. This sample yields about 81,000 clones, of which approximately 89% are seen a single time; around 8% belongs to the top ten. Sequencing used peripheral blood, obtained 28 days after the second AZD1222 dose. These receptors were taken from an adult who received the AZD1222 COVID-19 vaccine.

This chain joins TRBV24-1 and TRBJ1-2; D is possibly TRBD1 (5 bases). This CDR3 is built from 15 residues. Germline V gene data show CDR1 as KGHDR and CDR2 as SFDVKD. The V gene lost 2 bases and the J gene lost 8 bases, with 17 bases spanning the gap. DNA for the CDR3: TGTGCCACCAGTGATTCCCAGGGCCCTGGAAGGGGCTACACCTTC. As protein: CATSDSQGPGRGYTF.

This chain connects TRBV3-1 (or the pseudogene TRBV3-2) to TRBJ1-1; TRBD1 is a possible D gene (6 bases). This CDR3 is 16 amino acids long. V was clipped by 3 bases and J by 1 base, with 15 bases between them. Germline CDR1 and CDR2: LGHDT and YNNKEL (reference sequence). CDR3 DNA sequence: TGTGCCAGCAGCCAGCCACAGGGCCTGGAGAACACTGAAGCTTTCTTT. Protein sequence: CASSQPQGLENTEAFF.

The chain carries TRBV5-1 and TRBJ2-3, with a weak D call TRBD2 (6 bases). This CDR3 spans 13 amino acids. V shed 4 bases and J shed 5 bases, with 11 bases lying between them. Germline CDR1 and CDR2: SGHRS and YFSETQ. CDR3 loop: CASSPGGVDTQYF. The CDR3 DNA sequence: TGCGCCAGCAGCCCTGGCGGGGTAGATACGCAGTATTTT.

The V call is TRBV27, the J call TRBJ2-3; possibly TRBD2 for D (6 bases). Germline assignment: CDR1 MNHEY and CDR2 SMNVEV (reference sequence). The CDR3 length is 14 residues. Trimming cost V 6 bases and J 2 bases, with 12 bases left between them. The CDR3 coding sequence is TGTGCCAGCAGGGTGTCGGGAGCCACAGATACGCAGTATTTT. Translating it yields CASRVSGATDTQYF.

This chain connects TRBV14 to TRBJ2-7, with D perhaps TRBD2 (5 bases). Trimming stripped 4 bases from V and 3 bases from J, with 7 bases between. Looked up from germline, CDR1 is SGHDN and CDR2 is FVKESK. This CDR3 contains 12 residues. The CDR3 reads CASSPGGYEQYF. In DNA, the CDR3 is TGTGCCAGCAGCCCCGGAGGCTACGAGCAGTACTTC.

The rearrangement links TRBV7-8 to TRBJ1-2, with TRBD1 matching 7 bases. V dropped 5 bases and J dropped 4; count of bases not matched to a gene: 4. From germline, CDR1 is SGHVS and CDR2 FQNEAQ. This CDR3 contains 13 residues. The CDR3 loop reads CASSDDRAYGYTF. CDR3 bases: TGTGCCAGCAGCGACGACAGGGCCTATGGCTACACCTTC.

CDR3 loop: CASSVAQGYGYTF. The CDR3 DNA follows: TGTGCCAGCAGCGTCGCACAGGGGTATGGCTACACCTTC. The rearrangement joins TRBV9 to TRBJ1-2; 7 bases match TRBD1. The V gene's germline CDR1 is SGDLS and CDR2 YYNGEE. Unmatched junction bases numbered 3, after V lost 2 bases and J lost 5 bases. The CDR3 spans 13 residues.

The chain combines TRBV15 with TRBJ1-6; the D is unclear. Between the trimmed V and J ends, which lost 5 bases and 0 bases, there was a span of 5 bases. The CDR3 extends over 14 amino acids. Germline CDR1 and CDR2: LNHNV and YYDKDF (reference sequence). CDR3: CATSGSSYNSPLHF. CDR3 nucleotide sequence: TGTGCCACCAGCGGTAGCTCCTATAATTCACCCCTCCACTTT.

The V call is TRBV7-3, the J call TRBJ1-6, with 7 bases that match TRBD1. CDR1 and CDR2 (germline): SGHTA, FQGTGA. Germline trimming cut 6 bases from V and 5 bases from J; bases unmatched to any gene: 4. The CDR3 is 14 amino acids. CDR3 in amino acids: CASSRDSNNSPLHF. For the CDR3, the DNA is TGTGCCAGCAGTCGGGACAGCAATAATTCACCCCTCCACTTT. Complete variable domain (other parts from reference TRBV7-3 and TRBJ1-6): GAGVSQTPSNKVTEKGKYVELRCDPISGHTALYWYRQSLGQGPEFLIYFQGTGAADDSGLPNDRFFAVRPEGSVSTLKIQRTERGDSAVYLCASSRDSNNSPLHFGNGTRLTVT.

The rearrangement joins TRBV6-5 to TRBJ1-2, with 7 bases that match TRBD1. The CDR3 is made up of 15 amino acids. CDR1 is MNHEY, CDR2 SVGAGI, per germline. With 5 bases clipped from V and 8 bases from J, the junction kept 14 bases outside the gene matches. The CDR3 DNA reads as TGTGCCAGCAGTCCCGGGGACAGAACAACGGGAGGCTACACCTTC. Its protein product is CASSPGDRTTGGYTF.

The chain couples TRBV25-1 to TRBJ2-7; 11 bases map to TRBD2. Per germline, CDR1 MGHDK and CDR2 SYGVNS. The trim removed 7 bases at V and 0 bases at J, leaving 5 bases unmatched. This CDR3 has 15 residues. The CDR3 DNA sequence: TGTGCCAGCAACCAGGGACTAGCGGTCTCCTACGAGCAGTACTTC. Translated, it gives CASNQGLAVSYEQYF.

V and J are TRBV28 and TRBJ1-1; 10 bases fit TRBD1. The V gene's germline CDR1 is MDHEN and CDR2 SYDVKM. V dropped 5 bases and J dropped 4; count of bases not matched to a gene: 4. CDR3 length: 14 amino acids. CDR3 residues: CASSTTGGPTEAFF. CDR3 bases: TGTGCCAGCAGTACGACAGGGGGCCCCACTGAAGCTTTCTTT.

The chain has TRBV9 and TRBJ1-1, with D unclear. This CDR3 region has 15 residues. CDR1 is SGDLS, CDR2 YYNGEE, per germline. V was shortened by 3 bases and J by 2 bases, with 14 bases between the two germline ends. CDR3 nucleotide sequence: TGTGCCAGCAGCGCCATGAGGGCCTCCAACACTGAAGCTTTCTTT. It encodes CASSAMRASNTEAFF.

V and J are TRBV5-1 and TRBJ1-1, with no clear D. Germline V lookup: CDR1 SGHRS, CDR2 YFSETQ. V was shortened by 0 bases and J by 3 bases, with 6 bases between the two germline ends. The CDR3 spans 13 residues. The CDR3 nucleotides read TGCGCCAGCAGCTTGGACAGACACACTGAAGCTTTCTTT. Translating it yields CASSLDRHTEAFF.

The CDR3 region is CASSQGPGIVTYEQYF. In DNA, the CDR3 is TGCGCCAGCAGCCAAGGGCCTGGGATTGTAACCTACGAGCAGTACTTC. This chain links TRBV4-1 with TRBJ2-7; D gene ambiguous. Trimming took off 1 base at V and 2 bases at J, with 15 bases between the two ends. The CDR3 sequence is 16 residues long. Per the germline V gene, CDR1 is MGHRA and CDR2 is YSYEKL.

The rearrangement uses TRBV18 and TRBJ2-7, with a weak D call TRBD1 (7 bases). The germline gives CDR1 KGHSH, CDR2 LQKENI. Trimming cost V 5 bases and J 6 bases, with 14 bases left between them. This CDR3 is 13 amino acids long. The chain's CDR3 is CASSGGTAGEQYF. Here the CDR3 DNA reads TGTGCCAGCTCAGGCGGGACAGCGGGCGAGCAGTACTTC.

The rearrangement uses TRBV27 and TRBJ1-1; perhaps TRBD1 as D (5 bases). The CDR3 runs to 13 residues. The V and J ends lost 4 bases and 5 bases respectively, with 11 bases between them. CDR1 MNHEY and CDR2 SMNVEV come from the germline V gene (reference sequence). Here the CDR3 DNA reads TGTGCCAGCAGTTGGATGGGGCAGACTGAAGCTTTCTTT. Its translation: CASSWMGQTEAFF.

The rearrangement links TRBV7-9 to TRBJ1-2; D may be TRBD1 (5 bases). Trimming shortened V by 2 bases and J by 2 bases, and 12 bases separated the two germline ends. From germline, CDR1 is SEHNR and CDR2 FQNEAQ (reference sequence). The CDR3 length is 15 residues. CDR3 DNA sequence: TGTGCCAGCAGCTTATCAGGGAGGGTAAACTATGGCTACACCTTC. Residues: CASSLSGRVNYGYTF.

V usage is TRBV6-6 and J usage is TRBJ2-6, with D perhaps matching TRBD2 (6 bases). Trimming removed 4 bases from V and 4 bases from J, with 11 bases in between. The CDR3 is made up of 15 amino acids. CDR1 MNHNY and CDR2 SVGAGI come from the germline V gene (reference sequence). The CDR3 spells CASSSRGSGANVLTF. The CDR3 nucleotides read TGTGCCAGCAGTTCACGGGGGTCGGGGGCCAACGTCCTGACTTTC.

V and J are TRBV12-3 or TRBV12-4 and TRBJ1-4; possible D gene TRBD1, 5 bases. The length of the CDR3 is 13 residues. The V and J ends lost 2 bases and 8 bases respectively, with 9 bases between them. The CDR3 nucleotides read TGTGCCAGCAGTTTAAACGGGGGGGAAAAACTGTTTTTT. It is translated as CASSLNGGEKLFF.

J is TRBJ2-7 and V is TRBV6-5; TRBD1 matches 10 bases. The trim removed 7 bases at V and 5 bases at J, leaving 11 bases unmatched. CDR1 is MNHEY, CDR2 SVGAGI, per germline. The CDR3 has 15 residues. This CDR3 reads CASTPAGTGVHEQYF. The CDR3 nucleotides are TGTGCCAGCACTCCCGCCGGGACAGGGGTCCACGAGCAGTACTTC.

This clone is a singleton in its sample. The chain joins TRBV18 to TRBJ2-6, with D hard to call. Germline assignment: CDR1 KGHSH and CDR2 LQKENI. CDR3 size: 16 residues. V was shortened by 2 bases and J by 0 bases, with 8 bases between the two germline ends. This chain's CDR3 is CASSPYTASGANVLTF. DNA of the CDR3: TGTGCCAGCTCACCATATACCGCCTCTGGGGCCAACGTCCTGACTTTC.

The rearrangement links TRBV13 to TRBJ2-3; D is perhaps TRBD1 (5 bases). Germline V gene sequence: CDR1 PRHDT, CDR2 FYEKMQ (reference sequence). The CDR3 has 14 residues. V was cut by 1 base and J by 3 bases, with 8 bases left in between. The DNA of the CDR3 is TGTGCCAGCAGCTTAGAGGCAGGGACAGATACGCAGTATTTT. It yields the protein CASSLEAGTDTQYF. Based on the CDR3 plus reference TRBV13 and TRBJ2-3, the full variable domain is AAGVIQSPRHLIKEKRETATLKCYPIPRHDTVYWYQQGPGQDPQFLISFYEKMQSDKGSIPDRFSAQQFSDYHSELNMSSLELGDSALYFCASSLEAGTDTQYFGPGTRLTVL.

The table lists this clone with a few counts. This rearrangement joins TRBV10-3 to TRBJ2-7; D possibly matches TRBD1 or TRBD2 (6 bases each). Trimming shortened V by 10 bases and J by 2 bases, and 33 bases separated the two germline ends. This CDR3 has 19 residues. Germline V CDR1 and CDR2: ENHRY, SYGVKD. The CDR3, as DNA: TGTGCCACCACCACCCAGGGGCCATCGGGTGGTAGCGGAACCTACGAGCAGTACTTC. This gives the protein CATTTQGPSGGSGTYEQYF.

The chain uses TRBV4-2 and TRBJ2-7, with TRBD2 matching 12 bases. Germline V gene data show CDR1 as LGHNA and CDR2 as YNFKEQ. The CDR3 consists of 15 residues. V dropped 4 bases and J dropped 3; count of bases not matched to a gene: 4. Here the CDR3 reads CASSPRTSGNYEQYF. In DNA, the CDR3 is TGTGCCAGCAGCCCTAGGACTAGCGGGAACTACGAGCAGTACTTC.

The V gene is TRBV5-4, the J gene TRBJ2-2; D may correspond to TRBD1 or TRBD2 (5 bases each). The CDR3 covers 14 residues. Germline assignment: CDR1 SGHNT and CDR2 YYREEE (reference sequence). V was shortened by 5 bases and J by 6 bases, with 14 bases between the two germline ends. The CDR3 is CASRLRSGPGELFF. CDR3 nucleotides: TGTGCCAGCAGACTCCGGTCGGGGCCCGGGGAGCTGTTTTTT.

The chain combines TRBV7-2 with TRBJ1-5; 7 nucleotides agree with TRBD1. CDR1 is SGHTA, CDR2 FQGNSA, per germline. CDR3 length: 15 amino acids. The J segment lost 2 bases and the V segment lost 8 bases, leaving 9 bases of the junction unmatched. Here the CDR3 reads CASGQTGRGNQPQHF. The CDR3 DNA reads TGTGCCAGCGGACAGACAGGGAGAGGCAATCAGCCCCAGCATTTT.

The chain employs TRBV9 and TRBJ1-6; the D is unclear. Germline CDR1 reads SGDLS; CDR2 reads YYNGEE. Trimming removed 0 bases from V and 7 bases from J, with 11 bases in between. The length of the CDR3 is 15 residues. CDR3 DNA: TGTGCCAGCAGCGTAGGGGGTTTCGCAAATTCACCCCTCCACTTT. It translates to CASSVGGFANSPLHF.